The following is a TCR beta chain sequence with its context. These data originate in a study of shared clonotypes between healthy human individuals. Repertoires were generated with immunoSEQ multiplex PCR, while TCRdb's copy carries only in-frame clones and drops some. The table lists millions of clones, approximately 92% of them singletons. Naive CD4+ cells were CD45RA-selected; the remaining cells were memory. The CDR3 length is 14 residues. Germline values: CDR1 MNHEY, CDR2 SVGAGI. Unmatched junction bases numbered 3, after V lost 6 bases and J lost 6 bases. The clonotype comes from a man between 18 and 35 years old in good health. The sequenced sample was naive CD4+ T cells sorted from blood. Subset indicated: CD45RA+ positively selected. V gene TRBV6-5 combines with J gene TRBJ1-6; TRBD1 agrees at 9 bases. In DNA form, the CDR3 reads TGTGCCAGCAGCACAGGGGGCGGTAATTCACCCCTCCACTTT. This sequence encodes CASSTGGGNSPLHF.